This is a list of T cell receptor beta chains from one sample in a study of OX40 agonist ivuxolimab in advanced cancers. Assay used: immunoSEQ multiplex PCR; TCRdb lists only in-frame clones, some missing. The sample shows tens of thousands of clones, less than 90% of them seen only once. This specimen was CD4+ or CD8+ T cells sorted from blood, taken in a trial of the OX40 agonist ivuxolimab. Receptors were obtained from an adult with an advanced solid tumor such as melanoma, head and neck, liver or kidney cancer. The CDR3 runs from the conserved cysteine through the conserved F or W. D genes are given only for firm matches. Part of the rows lack a size; the others show once, few, many or a class for expanded clones.

TRBV21-1	.	.	TRBJ2-1	TGTGCCGGCCGGACTAGCGGGGGGGCCAATGAGCAGTTCTTC	CAGRTSGGANEQFF
TRBV27	TRBD1	.	TRBJ2-6	TGTGCCAGCACGAAGGGACAGGGCGTCTCTGGGGCCAACGTCCTGACTTTC	CASTKGQGVSGANVLTF
TRBV9	.	few	TRBJ1-1	TGTGCCAGCGGAGGCCTTCTGGGGACGTGGACTGAAGCTTTCTTT	CASGGLLGTWTEAFF
TRBV4-3	.	.	TRBJ2-1	TGCGCCAGCAGCCAAGGGATTGGGGAGCAGTTCTTC	CASSQGIGEQFF
TRBV28	.	.	TRBJ2-3	TGTGCCAGCACCACTCAGGGAGACCCAGATACGCAGTATTTT	CASTTQGDPDTQYF
TRBV30	.	.	TRBJ1-1	TGTGCCTGGAGTGTAAGTCCGGACACTGAAGCTTTCTTT	CAWSVSPDTEAFF
TRBV29-1	.	once	TRBJ2-3	TGCAGCGTTGATGGCGGATCTAGCACAGATACGCAGTATTTT	CSVDGGSSTDTQYF
TRBV7-2	.	.	TRBJ1-1	TGTGCCAGCAGCTTAGGGGCCACAAACACTGAAGCTTTCTTT	CASSLGATNTEAFF
TRBV27	TRBD1	.	TRBJ2-7	TGTGCCAGCAGTCCCCGGGGACAGGGATCCTACGAGCAGTACTTC	CASSPRGQGSYEQYF
TRBV5-4	TRBD1	.	TRBJ1-2	TGTGCCAGCAGCTTGGGACAGGGCCCCTATGGCTACACCTTC	CASSLGQGPYGYTF
TRBV19	.	.	TRBJ1-1	TGTGCCAGTAGACGGGGGGTTGAAACTGAAGCTTTCTTT	CASRRGVETEAFF
TRBV18	.	few	TRBJ1-1	TGTGCCAGCTCACCACATTCAAACACTGAAGCTTTCTTT	CASSPHSNTEAFF
TRBV29-1	.	.	TRBJ2-7	TGCAGCGTTAAGGACTACGAGCAGTACTTC	CSVKDYEQYF
TRBV6-5	.	.	TRBJ1-2	TGTGCCAGCAGAGGGAACAGGGTCGACTATGGCTACACCTTC	CASRGNRVDYGYTF
TRBV6-6	TRBD1	.	TRBJ1-3	TGTGCCAGCAGGCATGGGACAGTCGGAAACACCATATATTTT	CASRHGTVGNTIYF
TRBV5-5	TRBD1	.	TRBJ1-5	TGTGCCAGCAGCTTGGAGGCAGGGGGGCATCAGCCCCAGCATTTT	CASSLEAGGHQPQHF
TRBV23-1	.	once	TRBJ2-1	TGCGCCAGCAGTTACGGGGGTCCAAGGTTCAATGAGCAGTTCTTC	CASSYGGPRFNEQFF
TRBV4-1	TRBD1	.	TRBJ1-3	TGCGCCAGCAGCCAAGAGAGGCTCTACGACAGGGCCGGAAACACCATATATTTT	CASSQERLYDRAGNTIYF
TRBV19	.	.	TRBJ1-2	TGTGCCAGTACCGACAGGTTTGGCTACACCTTC	CASTDRFGYTF
TRBV7-9	.	.	TRBJ2-1	TGTGCCAGCAGCTTAGGGGAGGGGGATGAGCAGTTCTTC	CASSLGEGDEQFF
TRBV4-1	.	once	TRBJ1-5	TGCGCCAGCAGCCAAGTAGTACAGCTCAATCAGCCCCAGCATTTT	CASSQVVQLNQPQHF
TRBV6-6	.	.	TRBJ2-7	TGTGCCAGCAGACCGCGACAGAATTCCTACGAGCAGTACTTC	CASRPRQNSYEQYF
TRBV2	.	.	TRBJ2-3	TGTGCCAGCAGTGTCCGGGACGTAAGGGGGTATTTT	CASSVRDVRGYF
TRBV19	TRBD1	.	TRBJ2-2	TGTGCCAGTAGTCAAGACAGGGCCTTCACCGGGGAGCTGTTTTTT	CASSQDRAFTGELFF
TRBV30	.	.	TRBJ1-6	TGTGCCTGGACTAAGGGGATGGGGTCCTATAATTCACCCCTCCACTTT	CAWTKGMGSYNSPLHF
TRBV9	.	.	TRBJ1-1	TGTGCCAGCAGCCCCCACATGGAGGGCACTGAAGCTTTCTTT	CASSPHMEGTEAFF
TRBV2	.	.	TRBJ1-3	TGTGCCAGCAGTGAAGCGGTGGGGTTAGGAAACACCATATATTTT	CASSEAVGLGNTIYF
TRBV6-5	.	.	TRBJ1-5	TGTGCCAGCAGCCCCGGGAACAGTCCCCAGCATTTT	CASSPGNSPQHF
TRBV14	.	.	TRBJ1-1	TGTGCCATCCTCGGTTCTGAAGCTTTCTTT	CAILGSEAFF
TRBV7-3	.	.	TRBJ1-1	TGTGCCAGCAGCCCGTTCGGTCGAGGGGAGACTGAAGCTTTCTTT	CASSPFGRGETEAFF
TRBV2	TRBD1	.	TRBJ2-2	TGTGCCAGCAGTCTACCGGGACAGGGTAGAGGGGAGCTGTTTTTT	CASSLPGQGRGELFF
TRBV27	.	.	TRBJ2-7	TGTGCCAGCAGTCTCCGGGACCGTTTGTTGTACGAGCAGTACTTC	CASSLRDRLLYEQYF
TRBV9	.	.	TRBJ1-2	TGTGCCAGCAGCCTTTCTTGGGCGGGAGGCTACACCTTC	CASSLSWAGGYTF
TRBV11-2	.	once	TRBJ1-1	TGTGCCAGCAGCTCCTTGCGTTTACAGGCGGCTTTCTTT	CASSSLRLQAAFF
TRBV11-2	.	few	TRBJ1-1	TGTGCCAGCAGCTCCGCCCAAGAGACTGAAGCTTTCTTT	CASSSAQETEAFF
TRBV7-3	TRBD2	.	TRBJ2-1	TGTGCCAGCAGCTTTTCAGCGGGGGGCTACAATGAGCAGTTCTTC	CASSFSAGGYNEQFF
TRBV6-5	TRBD1	.	TRBJ2-5	TGTGCCAGCAGTCCCACAGGGGTCAAGGAGACCCAGTACTTC	CASSPTGVKETQYF
TRBV5-1	.	.	TRBJ1-3	TGCGCCAGCTCCCAATCTGGGGTTGGAAACACCATATATTTT	CASSQSGVGNTIYF
TRBV5-1	TRBD1	.	TRBJ2-1	TGCGCCAGCCTCCCCCCGGACAGGGGGGACAATGAGCAGTTCTTC	CASLPPDRGDNEQFF
TRBV7-2	.	.	TRBJ1-2	TGTGCCAGCAGCTTGGGGACCTATGGCTACACCTTC	CASSLGTYGYTF
TRBV7-3	TRBD2	few	TRBJ2-7	TGTGCCAGCAGCTTGACTAGCGGGGGGGCGTACGAGCAGTACTTC	CASSLTSGGAYEQYF